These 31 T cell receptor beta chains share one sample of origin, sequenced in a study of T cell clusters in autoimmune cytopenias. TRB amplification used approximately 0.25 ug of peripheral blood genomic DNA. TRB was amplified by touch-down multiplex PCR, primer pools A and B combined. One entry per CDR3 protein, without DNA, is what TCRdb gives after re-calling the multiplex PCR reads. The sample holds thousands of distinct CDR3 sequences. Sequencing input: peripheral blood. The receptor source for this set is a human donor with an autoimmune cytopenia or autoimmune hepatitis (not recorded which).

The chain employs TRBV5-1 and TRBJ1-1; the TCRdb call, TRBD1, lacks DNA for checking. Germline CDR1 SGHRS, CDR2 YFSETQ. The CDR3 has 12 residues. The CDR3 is CASSRGSTEAFF.

The CDR3 region is CASSLVGSGANVLTF. The J gene is TRBJ2-6, the V gene TRBV5-1. Germline V gene sequence: CDR1 SGHRS, CDR2 YFSETQ. The CDR3 totals 15 residues. Filled out from reference TRBV5-1 and TRBJ2-6, the complete variable domain reads KAGVTQTPRYLIKTRGQQVTLSCSPISGHRSVSWYQQTPGQGLQFLFEYFSETQRNKGNFPGRFSGRQFSNSRSEMNVSTLELGDSALYLCASSLVGSGANVLTFGAGSRLTVL.

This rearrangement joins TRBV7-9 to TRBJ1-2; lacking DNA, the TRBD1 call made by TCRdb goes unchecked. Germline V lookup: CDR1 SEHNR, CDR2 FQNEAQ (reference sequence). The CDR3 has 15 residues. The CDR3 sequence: CASSLTGQGASGYTF.

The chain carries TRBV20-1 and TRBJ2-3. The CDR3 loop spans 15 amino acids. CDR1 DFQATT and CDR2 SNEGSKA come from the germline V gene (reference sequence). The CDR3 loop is CSARDRLGLADTQYF.

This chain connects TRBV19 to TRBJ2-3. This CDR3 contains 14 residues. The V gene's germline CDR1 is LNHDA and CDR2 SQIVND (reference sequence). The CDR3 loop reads CASSSSLGTDTQYF.

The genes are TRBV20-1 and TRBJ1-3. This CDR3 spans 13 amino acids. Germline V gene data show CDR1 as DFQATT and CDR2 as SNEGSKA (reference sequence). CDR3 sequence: CSASTDSGNTIYF.

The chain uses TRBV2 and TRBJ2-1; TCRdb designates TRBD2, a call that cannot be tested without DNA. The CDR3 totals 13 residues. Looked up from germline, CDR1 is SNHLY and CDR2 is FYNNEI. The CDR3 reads CASRGLAGHEQFF.

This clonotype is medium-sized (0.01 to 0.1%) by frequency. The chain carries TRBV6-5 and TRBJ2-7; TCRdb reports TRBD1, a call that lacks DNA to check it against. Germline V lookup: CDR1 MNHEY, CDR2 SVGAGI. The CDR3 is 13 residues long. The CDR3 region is CASSLTGEWEQYF.

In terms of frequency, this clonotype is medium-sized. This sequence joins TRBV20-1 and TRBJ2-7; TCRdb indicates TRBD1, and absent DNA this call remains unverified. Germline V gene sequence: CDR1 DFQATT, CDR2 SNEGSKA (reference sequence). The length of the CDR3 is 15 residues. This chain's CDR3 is CSARDAGTGAYEQYF.

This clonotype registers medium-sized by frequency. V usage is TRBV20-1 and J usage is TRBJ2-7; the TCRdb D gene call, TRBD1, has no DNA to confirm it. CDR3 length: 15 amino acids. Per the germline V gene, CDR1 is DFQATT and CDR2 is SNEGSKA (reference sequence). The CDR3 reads CSARDRGQFLGEQYF.

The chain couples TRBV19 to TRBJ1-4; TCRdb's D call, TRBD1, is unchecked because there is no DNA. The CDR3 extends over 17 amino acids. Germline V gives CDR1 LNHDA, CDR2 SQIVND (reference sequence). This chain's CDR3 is CASSHRDRGATNEKLFF.

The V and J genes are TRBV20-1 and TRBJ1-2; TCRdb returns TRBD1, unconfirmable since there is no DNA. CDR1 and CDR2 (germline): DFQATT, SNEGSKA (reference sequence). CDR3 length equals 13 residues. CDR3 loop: CSAKQGTNYGYTF.

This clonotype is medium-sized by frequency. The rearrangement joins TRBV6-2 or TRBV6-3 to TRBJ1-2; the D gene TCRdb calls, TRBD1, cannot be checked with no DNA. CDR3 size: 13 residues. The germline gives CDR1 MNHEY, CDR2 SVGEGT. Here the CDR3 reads CASSVTGGVRYTF.

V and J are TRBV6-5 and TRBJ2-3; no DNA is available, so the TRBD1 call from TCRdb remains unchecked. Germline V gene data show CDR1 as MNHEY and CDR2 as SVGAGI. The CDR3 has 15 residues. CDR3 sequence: CASSFRDTGRQTQYF.

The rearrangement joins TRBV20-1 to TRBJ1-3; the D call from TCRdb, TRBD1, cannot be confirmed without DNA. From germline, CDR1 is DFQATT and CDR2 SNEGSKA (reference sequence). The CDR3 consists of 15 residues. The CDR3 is CSAREGQGRGNTIYF.

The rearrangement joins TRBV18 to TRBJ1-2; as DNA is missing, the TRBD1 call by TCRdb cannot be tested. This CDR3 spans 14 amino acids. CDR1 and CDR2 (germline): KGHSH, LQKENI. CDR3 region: CASSPDRGAAGYTF. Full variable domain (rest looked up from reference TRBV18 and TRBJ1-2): NAGVMQNPRHLVRRRGQEARLRCSPMKGHSHVYWYRQLPEEGLKFMVYLQKENIIDESGMPKERFSAEFPKEGPSILRIQQVVRGDSAAYFCASSPDRGAAGYTFGSGTRLTVV.

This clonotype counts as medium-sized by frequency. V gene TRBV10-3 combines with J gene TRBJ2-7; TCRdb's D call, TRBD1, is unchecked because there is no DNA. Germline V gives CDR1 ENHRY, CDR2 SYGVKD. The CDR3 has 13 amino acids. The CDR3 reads CAISDRGSHEQYF.

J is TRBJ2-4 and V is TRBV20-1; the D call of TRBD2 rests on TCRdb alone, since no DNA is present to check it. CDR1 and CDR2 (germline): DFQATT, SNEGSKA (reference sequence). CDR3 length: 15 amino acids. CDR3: CSAEKPGLRESIQYF.

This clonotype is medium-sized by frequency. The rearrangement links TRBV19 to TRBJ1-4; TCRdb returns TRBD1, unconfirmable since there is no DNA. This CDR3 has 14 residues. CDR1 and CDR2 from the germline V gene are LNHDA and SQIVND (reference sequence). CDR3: CASSTDRGGEKLFF.

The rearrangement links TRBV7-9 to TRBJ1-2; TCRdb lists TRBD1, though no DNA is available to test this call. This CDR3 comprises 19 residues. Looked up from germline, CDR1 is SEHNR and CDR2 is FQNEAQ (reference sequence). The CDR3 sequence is CASSDPLGRDTGTGEGYTF.

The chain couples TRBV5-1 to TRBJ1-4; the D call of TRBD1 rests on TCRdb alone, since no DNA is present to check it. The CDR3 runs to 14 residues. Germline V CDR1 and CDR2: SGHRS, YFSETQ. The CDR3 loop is CASSLEQQGKKLFF.

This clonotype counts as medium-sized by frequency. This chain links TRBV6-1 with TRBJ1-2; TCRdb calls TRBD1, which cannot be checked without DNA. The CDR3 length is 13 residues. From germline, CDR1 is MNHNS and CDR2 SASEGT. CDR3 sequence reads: CASSSEGGYGYTF.

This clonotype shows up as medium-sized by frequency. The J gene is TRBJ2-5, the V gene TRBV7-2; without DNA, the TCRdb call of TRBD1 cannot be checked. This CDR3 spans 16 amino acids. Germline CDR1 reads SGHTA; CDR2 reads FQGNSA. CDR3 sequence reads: CASGPTGTAYQETQYF.

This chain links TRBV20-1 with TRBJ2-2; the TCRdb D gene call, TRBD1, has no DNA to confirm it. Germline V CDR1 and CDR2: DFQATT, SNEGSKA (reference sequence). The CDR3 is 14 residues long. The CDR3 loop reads CSVRGAGGSGELFF.

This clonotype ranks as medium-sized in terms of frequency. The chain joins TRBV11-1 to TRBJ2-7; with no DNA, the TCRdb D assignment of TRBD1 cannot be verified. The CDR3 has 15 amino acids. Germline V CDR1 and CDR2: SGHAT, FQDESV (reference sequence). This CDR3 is CASRFGQGLSYEQYF.

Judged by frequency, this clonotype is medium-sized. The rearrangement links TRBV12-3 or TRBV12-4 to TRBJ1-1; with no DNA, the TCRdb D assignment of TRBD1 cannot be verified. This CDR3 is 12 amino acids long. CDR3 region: CASRRNREAAFF.

The CDR3 sequence: CASSLGTGGTEAFF. The chain links TRBV27 to TRBJ1-1; TCRdb gives TRBD1 as the D gene, but with no DNA this cannot be confirmed. Per germline, CDR1 MNHEY and CDR2 SMNVEV (reference sequence). The CDR3 length is 14 residues.

CDR3 loop: CASSPRQGGMGELFF. The chain recombines TRBV5-1 with TRBJ2-2; TCRdb lists TRBD1, though no DNA is available to test this call. CDR1 is SGHRS and CDR2 is YFSETQ in the germline V gene. The CDR3 loop spans 15 amino acids.

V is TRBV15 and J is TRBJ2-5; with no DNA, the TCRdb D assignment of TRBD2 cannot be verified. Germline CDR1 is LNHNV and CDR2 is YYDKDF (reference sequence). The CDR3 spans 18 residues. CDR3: CATSSGPGLVKEGETQYF.

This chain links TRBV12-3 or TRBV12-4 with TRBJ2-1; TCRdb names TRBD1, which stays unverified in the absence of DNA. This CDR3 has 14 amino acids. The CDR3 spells CASSPGTDYNEQFF.

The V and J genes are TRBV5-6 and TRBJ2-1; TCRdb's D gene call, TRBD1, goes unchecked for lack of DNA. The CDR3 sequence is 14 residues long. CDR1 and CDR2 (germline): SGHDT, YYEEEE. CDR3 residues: CASSLNWGPGEEFF.